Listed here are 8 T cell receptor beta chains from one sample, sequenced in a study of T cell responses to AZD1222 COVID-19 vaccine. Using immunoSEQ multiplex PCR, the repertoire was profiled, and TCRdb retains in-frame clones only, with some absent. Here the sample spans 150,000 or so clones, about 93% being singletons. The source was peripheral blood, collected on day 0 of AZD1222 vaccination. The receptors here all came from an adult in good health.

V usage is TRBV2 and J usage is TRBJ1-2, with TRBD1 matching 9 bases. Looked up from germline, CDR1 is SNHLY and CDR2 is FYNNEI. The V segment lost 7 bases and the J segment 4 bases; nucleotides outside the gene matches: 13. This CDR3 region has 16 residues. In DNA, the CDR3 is TGTGCCAGCACCCGGGACAGGGCCCTCTTCAGCTATGGCTACACCTTC. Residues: CASTRDRALFSYGYTF.

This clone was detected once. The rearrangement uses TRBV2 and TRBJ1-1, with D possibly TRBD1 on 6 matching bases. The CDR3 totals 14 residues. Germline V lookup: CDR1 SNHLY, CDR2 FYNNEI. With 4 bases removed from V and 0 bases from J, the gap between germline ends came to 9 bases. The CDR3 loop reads CASSGGQMNTEAFF. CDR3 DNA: TGTGCCAGCAGTGGAGGACAGATGAACACTGAAGCTTTCTTT.

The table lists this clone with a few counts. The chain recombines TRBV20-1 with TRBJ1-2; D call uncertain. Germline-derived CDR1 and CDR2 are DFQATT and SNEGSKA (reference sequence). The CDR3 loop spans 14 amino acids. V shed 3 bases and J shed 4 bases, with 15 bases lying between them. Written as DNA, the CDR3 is TGCAGTGCTAGTAGAACCGACTTTTCCTATGGCTACACCTTC. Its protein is CSASRTDFSYGYTF.

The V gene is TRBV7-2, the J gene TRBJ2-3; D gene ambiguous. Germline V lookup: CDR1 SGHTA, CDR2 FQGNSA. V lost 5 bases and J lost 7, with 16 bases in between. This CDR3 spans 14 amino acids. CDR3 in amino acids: CASSPSELRNTQYF. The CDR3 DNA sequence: TGTGCCAGCAGCCCCTCAGAGTTGCGCAATACGCAGTATTTT.

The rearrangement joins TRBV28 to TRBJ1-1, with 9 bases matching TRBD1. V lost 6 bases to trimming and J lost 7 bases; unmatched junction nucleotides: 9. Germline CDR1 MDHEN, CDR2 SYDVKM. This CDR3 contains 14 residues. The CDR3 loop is CASSIDRGDSEAFF. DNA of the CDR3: TGTGCCAGCAGCATTGACAGGGGGGACAGTGAAGCTTTCTTT.

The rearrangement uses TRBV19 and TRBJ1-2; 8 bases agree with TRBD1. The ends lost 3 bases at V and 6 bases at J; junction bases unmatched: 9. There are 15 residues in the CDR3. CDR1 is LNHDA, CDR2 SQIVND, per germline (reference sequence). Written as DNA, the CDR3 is TGTGCCAGTAGTATCCCAGGGGGCGCCGTGAATGGCTACACCTTC. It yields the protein CASSIPGGAVNGYTF.

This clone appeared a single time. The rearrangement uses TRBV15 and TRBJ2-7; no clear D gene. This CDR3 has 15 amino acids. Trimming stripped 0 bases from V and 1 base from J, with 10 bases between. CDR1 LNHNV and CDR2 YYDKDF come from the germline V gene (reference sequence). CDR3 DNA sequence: TGTGCCACCAGCAGAGAAACCCAGGTTTCCTACGAGCAGTACTTC. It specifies CATSRETQVSYEQYF. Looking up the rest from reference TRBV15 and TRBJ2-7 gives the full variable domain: DAMVIQNPRYQVTQFGKPVTLSCSQTLNHNVMYWYQQKSSQAPKLLFHYYDKDFNNEADTPDNFQSRRPNTSFCFLDIRSPGLGDTAMYLCATSRETQVSYEQYFGPGTRLTVT.

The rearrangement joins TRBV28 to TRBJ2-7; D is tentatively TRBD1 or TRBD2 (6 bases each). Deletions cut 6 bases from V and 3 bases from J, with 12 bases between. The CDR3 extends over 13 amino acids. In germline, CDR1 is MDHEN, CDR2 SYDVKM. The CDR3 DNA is TGTGCCAGCAGGGGGGGCGGGGACTACGAGCAGTACTTC. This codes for CASRGGGDYEQYF.